These 10 T cell receptor beta chains came from one sample sequenced in a study of blood T cell repertoires in COVID-19. The repertoire was sequenced with immunoSEQ multiplex PCR; TCRdb's copy has only in-frame clones and lacks some. Among about 130,000 clones listed, under 85% were seen once. What was sequenced was peripheral blood. All receptors come from a man aged 35 to 55 with active or convalescent COVID-19.

The chain recombines TRBV19 with TRBJ2-3; no clear D gene. This CDR3 has 12 amino acids. Germline V lookup: CDR1 LNHDA, CDR2 SQIVND (reference sequence). The ends were cut back, 3 bases at V and 7 bases at J, with 8 bases in the middle. The CDR3 bases are TGTGCCAGTAGTATGGTGGCAAATACGCAGTATTTT. Translating it yields CASSMVANTQYF.

The rearrangement uses TRBV27 and TRBJ1-1; a weak D match, TRBD1 (5 bases). Trimming removed 7 bases from V and 0 bases from J, with 15 bases in between. The CDR3 has 15 residues. Per the germline V gene, CDR1 is MNHEY and CDR2 is SMNVEV (reference sequence). The CDR3 sequence is CASNSWGSMNTEAFF. CDR3 in DNA: TGTGCCAGCAACTCATGGGGCAGTATGAACACTGAAGCTTTCTTT.

The chain is built from TRBV30 and TRBJ2-1, with 12 bases lining up with TRBD2. The CDR3 has 15 residues. Germline V gene sequence: CDR1 GTSNPN, CDR2 SVGIG (reference sequence). V gave up 5 bases and J gave up 7 bases; unmatched junction bases: 9. DNA for the CDR3: TGTGCCTGGGGGGGACTAGCGGGCTCGGGGAATGAGCAGTTCTTC. Protein: CAWGGLAGSGNEQFF.

This sequence joins TRBV2 and TRBJ1-1, with D unclear. V gave up 4 bases and J gave up 0 bases, with 12 bases separating them. This CDR3 is 15 amino acids long. Germline V gives CDR1 SNHLY, CDR2 FYNNEI. The CDR3 is CASSAQVAMNTEAFF. For the CDR3, the DNA is TGTGCCAGCAGTGCCCAGGTGGCCATGAACACTGAAGCTTTCTTT.

V is TRBV5-6 and J is TRBJ1-5, with D perhaps TRBD1 (5 bases). The length of the CDR3 is 15 residues. The germline V gene has CDR1 SGHDT and CDR2 YYEEEE. Trimming shortened V by 3 bases and J by 2 bases, and 12 bases separated the two germline ends. The CDR3 DNA follows: TGTGCCAGCAGCTCGGGGGGGTTTGGCAATCAGCCCCAGCATTTT. Its translation is CASSSGGFGNQPQHF.

This chain uses TRBV14 with TRBJ1-6, with 10 bases fitting TRBD1. Germline CDR1 SGHDN, CDR2 FVKESK. The V segment lost 2 bases and the J segment 6 bases; nucleotides outside the gene matches: 4. The CDR3 is made up of 16 amino acids. CDR3 residues: CASSQRTGGRNSPLHF. The CDR3, as DNA: TGTGCCAGCAGCCAAAGGACAGGGGGTCGTAATTCACCCCTCCACTTT. The complete variable domain, with remaining parts taken from reference TRBV14 and TRBJ1-6, reads EAGVTQFPSHSVIEKGQTVTLRCDPISGHDNLYWYRRVMGKEIKFLLHFVKESKQDESGMPNNRFLAERTGGTYSTLKVQPAELEDSGVYFCASSQRTGGRNSPLHFGNGTRLTVT.

The gene calls are TRBV5-4 and TRBJ2-3; the match to TRBD2 covers 8 bases. Germline CDR1 and CDR2: SGHNT and YYREEE (reference sequence). V lost 4 bases to trimming and J lost 4 bases; unmatched junction nucleotides: 5. CDR3 size: 14 residues. DNA for the CDR3: TGTGCCAGCAGCGCGGGGGGTGGCGCAGATACGCAGTATTTT. It encodes CASSAGGGADTQYF. The variable domain in full, completed from reference TRBV5-4 and TRBJ2-3, reads ETGVTQSPTHLIKTRGQQVTLRCSSQSGHNTVSWYQQALGQGPQFIFQYYREEENGRGNFPPRFSGLQFPNYSSELNVNALELDDSALYLCASSAGGGADTQYFGPGTRLTVL.

The V call is TRBV5-1, the J call TRBJ2-2; the D gene is possibly TRBD2 (5 bases). CDR3 length: 15 amino acids. Germline assignment: CDR1 SGHRS and CDR2 YFSETQ. Trimming pared 7 bases from V and 0 bases from J, leaving 13 bases between. CDR3 loop: CASRRLAANTGELFF. The CDR3 nucleotides are TGCGCCAGCCGGCGCCTAGCCGCGAACACCGGGGAGCTGTTTTTT.

The gene calls are TRBV5-4 and TRBJ2-1; 11 nucleotides line up with TRBD1. The CDR3 extends over 15 amino acids. The V segment lost 3 bases and the J segment 7 bases; nucleotides outside the gene matches: 6. Germline CDR1 reads SGHNT; CDR2 reads YYREEE (reference sequence). Here the CDR3 reads CASSSPGQGVNEQFF. The DNA for the CDR3 is TGTGCCAGCAGCTCCCCGGGACAGGGGGTGAATGAGCAGTTCTTC.

This clone was detected only once. This chain uses TRBV5-1 with TRBJ2-5, with D tentatively TRBD1 (5 bases). Between the trimmed V and J ends, which lost 2 bases and 1 base, there was a span of 9 bases. The CDR3 contains 14 residues. In germline, CDR1 is SGHRS, CDR2 YFSETQ. CDR3 nucleotides: TGCGCCAGCAGCTTCGACAGCACCCAAGAGACCCAGTACTTC. This codes for CASSFDSTQETQYF.